These T cell receptor beta chains were read from a single sample in a study of cytomegalovirus exposure and HLA in healthy donors. The method was immunoSEQ multiplex PCR; TCRdb's version includes in-frame clones alone and lacks a portion of them. The sample contains a few hundred thousand clones, 70% to 85% of which appear only once. The sample comprised PBMCs. The receptors here all came from a woman aged 55-69 years in good health and CMV-seropositive. Each CDR3 is given with its conserved first and last residue. Each record gives: clone size, J gene, D gene, V gene, CDR3 protein, CDR3 DNA. D genes are given only for firm matches. Clone size, where shown, is once, few, many, or a class for clones that have expanded.

once	TRBJ2-7	TRBD2	TRBV7-8	CASSLLPAGGTYEQYF	TGTGCCAGCAGCTTATTGCCAGCGGGGGGGACCTACGAGCAGTACTTC
NA	TRBJ2-5	TRBD1	TRBV5-4	CASSLGQGAIRETQYF	TGTGCCAGCAGCTTGGGACAGGGGGCGATTAGGGAGACCCAGTACTTC
NA	TRBJ2-7	NA	TRBV6-1	CASNGWNYEQYF	TGTGCCAGCAATGGTTGGAACTACGAGCAGTACTTC
NA	TRBJ2-5	NA	TRBV5-1	CASSLLEQETQYF	TGCGCCAGCAGCTTGCTAGAGCAAGAGACCCAGTACTTC
NA	TRBJ2-7	NA	TRBV7-3	CASSLRPVTVGEQYF	TGTGCCAGCAGCCTCCGACCGGTGACAGTGGGCGAGCAGTACTTC
NA	TRBJ1-1	NA	TRBV5-1	CASSLAGEGVTEAFF	TGCGCCAGCAGCTTAGCCGGGGAAGGAGTCACTGAAGCTTTCTTT
NA	TRBJ1-6	NA	TRBV7-2	CASSLDANSPLHF	TGTGCCAGCAGCTTAGATGCGAATTCACCCCTCCACTTT
NA	TRBJ1-2	NA	TRBV7-2	CASSLMSSRTEGYGYTF	TGTGCCAGCAGCTTGATGAGTTCGAGGACGGAGGGCTATGGCTACACCTTC
NA	TRBJ1-2	TRBD1	TRBV2	CASSLTVAGGIYGYTF	TGTGCCAGCAGCCTAACGGTTGCAGGGGGCATCTATGGCTACACCTTC
NA	TRBJ1-1	NA	TRBV10-1	CASSEVGFEAFF	TGCGCCAGCAGTGAGGTCGGGTTTGAAGCTTTCTTT
NA	TRBJ2-5	NA	TRBV5-1	CASSWGEDNQETQYF	TGCGCCAGCAGCTGGGGTGAGGACAACCAAGAGACCCAGTACTTC
NA	TRBJ1-2	NA	TRBV30	CAWRHTPGNGYTF	TGTGCCTGGAGACACACCCCCGGGAATGGCTACACCTTC
NA	TRBJ1-2	NA	TRBV2	CASSAYRDSNYGYTF	TGTGCCAGCAGTGCATACAGGGATTCTAACTATGGCTACACCTTC
NA	TRBJ1-1	NA	TRBV15	CATSRDRVSRDTEAFF	TGTGCCACCAGCAGAGATCGGGTCAGCAGGGACACTGAAGCTTTCTTT
NA	TRBJ2-6	NA	TRBV7-6	CASSLGGAKSGANVLTF	TGTGCCAGCAGCTTGGGGGGGGCGAAATCTGGGGCCAACGTCCTGACTTTC
NA	TRBJ2-2	NA	TRBV2	CASSGTTTAGTGELFF	TGTGCCAGCAGTGGGACTACGACAGCGGGCACCGGGGAGCTGTTTTTT
few	TRBJ2-7	NA	TRBV4-1	CASSQGGVLFHEQYF	TGCGCCAGCAGCCAAGGGGGGGTACTGTTCCACGAGCAGTACTTC
few	TRBJ1-3	NA	TRBV7-8	CASSFRGTGNTIYF	TGTGCCAGCAGCTTCAGGGGTACTGGAAACACCATATATTTT
NA	TRBJ2-7	TRBD1	TRBV2	CASSKSRGPSYEQYF	TGTGCCAGCAGCAAGAGCAGGGGGCCATCCTACGAGCAGTACTTC
NA	TRBJ2-4	NA	TRBV4-1	CASKAGLLAKNIQYF	TGCGCCAGCAAGGCAGGGTTACTAGCCAAAAACATTCAGTACTTC
once	TRBJ2-7	TRBD2	TRBV5-6	CASSPPSGSYEQYF	TGTGCCAGCAGCCCCCCTAGCGGGAGTTACGAGCAGTACTTC
NA	TRBJ1-2	NA	TRBV5-5	CASSLGAGSEGGYTF	TGTGCCAGCAGCTTGGGGGCAGGGTCGGAAGGTGGCTACACCTTC
NA	TRBJ2-1	NA	TRBV6-5	CASRSTRGPNEQFF	TGTGCCAGCAGATCAACGCGGGGGCCGAATGAGCAGTTCTTC
NA	TRBJ2-7	NA	TRBV5-4	CASSSGGQGFYEQYF	TGTGCCAGCAGCTCCGGGGGGCAGGGGTTCTACGAGCAGTACTTC
NA	TRBJ1-4	NA	TRBV18	CASSPDSLREKLFF	TGTGCCAGCTCACCGGACAGTCTGCGCGAAAAACTGTTTTTT
NA	TRBJ2-4	NA	TRBV29-1	CSVVPGLAKNIQYF	TGCAGCGTTGTACCGGGACTAGCCAAAAACATTCAGTACTTC
NA	TRBJ2-7	NA	TRBV5-1	CASNEGGNEQYF	TGCGCCAGCAACGAGGGGGGGAACGAGCAGTACTTC
NA	TRBJ2-3	TRBD1	TRBV28	CASSSGQGSDTQYF	TGTGCCAGCAGTTCCGGACAGGGATCGGATACGCAGTATTTT
NA	TRBJ2-5	TRBD1	TRBV5-1	CASSRDRGLGPQYF	TGCGCCAGCAGCCGGGACAGGGGGCTGGGGCCCCAGTACTTC
NA	TRBJ1-3	TRBD1	TRBV7-9	CSSSSTGPGNTIYF	TGTTCCAGCAGCTCGACAGGGCCTGGAAACACCATATATTTT
NA	TRBJ1-4	NA	TRBV29-1	CSVSGEGEKLFF	TGCAGCGTTTCAGGGGAGGGCGAAAAACTGTTTTTT
few	TRBJ2-6	NA	TRBV29-1	CSVTEGGGANVLTF	TGCAGCGTTACTGAGGGTGGTGGGGCCAACGTCCTGACTTTC
NA	TRBJ2-5	NA	TRBV4-2	CASSQGLGGYQETQYF	TGTGCCAGCAGCCAAGGACTAGGCGGTTACCAAGAGACCCAGTACTTC
NA	TRBJ1-5	NA	TRBV7-2	CASSLARNQPQHF	TGTGCCAGCAGCTTAGCACGGAATCAGCCCCAGCATTTT
NA	TRBJ1-2	TRBD1	TRBV7-9	CASSQAGTGAKGYTF	TGTGCCAGCAGCCAGGCCGGGACAGGGGCGAAGGGCTACACCTTC